Listed below are T cell receptor beta chains from one sample, sequenced in a study of blood T cell repertoires in COVID-19. Assay used: immunoSEQ multiplex PCR; TCRdb lists only in-frame clones, some missing. The sample gives 30,000 to 40,000 clones, 83% of which show up once; 3% to 4% is in the top ten. The specimen was peripheral blood. The receptors were gathered from a man in his fifties with acute or convalescent COVID-19. Each CDR3 is given with its conserved first and last residue. A D gene is named only where the DNA matches it firmly. A row's size may be missing; if present it is once, few, many or a size class.

v_call	d_call	clone_size	j_call	cdr3_nt	cdr3_aa
TRBV27	TRBD1	once	TRBJ1-5	TGTGCCAGCAGTCCCGGGACAGCGGTTAGCAATCAGCCCCAGCATTTT	CASSPGTAVSNQPQHF
TRBV27	-	-	TRBJ2-3	TGTGCCAGCAGTTTAAAAGGGGCTGTAGGTACGCAGTATTTT	CASSLKGAVGTQYF
TRBV6-1	TRBD2	-	TRBJ2-3	TGTGCCAGCAGTGAAGTTAGCGGGAGCACAGATACGCAGTATTTT	CASSEVSGSTDTQYF
TRBV11-2	TRBD1	-	TRBJ1-2	TGTGCCAGCAGCTGGACAGGTTTCTCTGCCTATGGCTACACCTTC	CASSWTGFSAYGYTF
TRBV29-1	TRBD2	-	TRBJ2-7	TGCAGCGTTTTACTAGCGGGCGCGCTGGGCGAGCAGTACTTC	CSVLLAGALGEQYF
TRBV2	-	-	TRBJ1-5	TGTGCCAGCAGCCTTACTAGGGGCAATCAGCCCCAGCATTTT	CASSLTRGNQPQHF
TRBV7-9	-	-	TRBJ1-1	TGTGCCAGCAGCCCGTTCATGTCGGGGGGCGATGAAGCTTTCTTT	CASSPFMSGGDEAFF
TRBV7-6	TRBD1	-	TRBJ2-4	TGTGCCAGCAGCCCCAACCCGGGCAGGGGGTTAAACATTCAGTACTTC	CASSPNPGRGLNIQYF
TRBV6-5	-	-	TRBJ2-3	TGTGCCAGCAGTTACCACGGTGTAAACACAGATACGCAGTATTTT	CASSYHGVNTDTQYF
TRBV5-1	TRBD1	-	TRBJ2-7	TGCGCCAGCAGCTTTGGGCAGGGGGCCGGCTACGAGCAGTACTTC	CASSFGQGAGYEQYF
TRBV29-1	-	-	TRBJ1-2	TGCAGCGTTGAAGGGGGACTAAACTATGGCTACACCTTC	CSVEGGLNYGYTF
TRBV6-7	TRBD2	-	TRBJ2-3	TGTGCCAGCAGTTACTTGGGACTAGCGGGGGGGCAAGATACGCAGTATTTT	CASSYLGLAGGQDTQYF
TRBV19	-	-	TRBJ2-7	TGTGCCAGTAGCTATGGCTTTGAGGACGAGCAGTACTTC	CASSYGFEDEQYF
TRBV6-2/TRBV6-3	TRBD2	-	TRBJ2-1	TGTGCCAGCACCCCGGCGGGAGGAAGGAATGAGCAGTTCTTC	CASTPAGGRNEQFF
TRBV11-2	-	-	TRBJ2-3	TGTGCCAGCAGCTATCTGCAGGGGAGAGGAGATACGCAGTATTTT	CASSYLQGRGDTQYF
TRBV11-2	-	once	TRBJ2-5	TGTGCCAGCAGCTTAGGGTTGCGGGGTCAAGAGACCCAGTACTTC	CASSLGLRGQETQYF
TRBV19	-	-	TRBJ2-2	TGTGCCACCGAGGGGGTGCGGACCGGGGAGCTGTTTTTT	CATEGVRTGELFF
TRBV7-7	TRBD2	-	TRBJ2-3	TGTGCCAGCAGCTTAGGACTAGCGGGGGGGGATACGCAGTATTTT	CASSLGLAGGDTQYF
TRBV6-6	TRBD2	once	TRBJ2-3	TGTGCCAGCACCCCGGGCCGGGGACTAACCTTCGATACGCAGTATTTT	CASTPGRGLTFDTQYF
TRBV28	TRBD1	-	TRBJ2-1	TGTGCCAGCAGTTGGGGACAGGGAGGTTTCGATGAGCAGTTCTTC	CASSWGQGGFDEQFF
TRBV27	TRBD2	-	TRBJ2-3	TGTGCCAGCAGTTTGGTCTCCCTAGCGGGGTCAGATACGCAGTATTTT	CASSLVSLAGSDTQYF
TRBV5-4	-	few	TRBJ1-1	TGTGCCAGCAGCTTTCAGGGAACTGAAGCTTTCTTT	CASSFQGTEAFF
TRBV5-1	TRBD2	-	TRBJ2-1	TGCGCCAGCAGCTTGGCCGGGAGGCCAAATGAGCAGTTCTTC	CASSLAGRPNEQFF
TRBV19	-	-	TRBJ1-2	TGTGCCAGTAGTATAGCAGGGGCGAGATTGGATGGCTACACCTTC	CASSIAGARLDGYTF
TRBV11-1	TRBD1	once	TRBJ1-6	TGTGCCAGCACTGGGGGACAGGGGGCTCAAAATTCACCCCTCCACTTT	CASTGGQGAQNSPLHF
TRBV27	-	once	TRBJ2-7	TGTGCCAGCAGTTCCCCTTGGACAGCGACCTACGAGCAGTACTTC	CASSSPWTATYEQYF
TRBV2	-	once	TRBJ1-5	TGTGCCAGCAGCGTCGGGGGACATCAGCCCCAGCATTTT	CASSVGGHQPQHF
TRBV5-5	-	medium-sized	TRBJ2-2	TGTGCCAGCAGCTTTGGCCTGGCGAACACCGGGGAGCTGTTTTTT	CASSFGLANTGELFF
TRBV19	-	-	TRBJ1-1	TGTGCCAGTAGCTGGGGCGTAGAGCCTGAAGCTTTCTTT	CASSWGVEPEAFF
TRBV11-2	TRBD1	once	TRBJ1-1	TGTGCCAGCAGCATGACAGGGGGCGGCACTGAAGCTTTCTTT	CASSMTGGGTEAFF
TRBV30	-	-	TRBJ1-1	TGTGCCTGGAGAGTGAGAGGGAACACTGAAGCTTTCTTT	CAWRVRGNTEAFF
TRBV14	-	-	TRBJ2-5	TGTGCCAGCAGCCAAGAACGACTGACGTCCCAAGAGACCCAGTACTTC	CASSQERLTSQETQYF
TRBV5-4	TRBD2	-	TRBJ2-7	TGTGCCAGCAGCTTGAGTGCGGTCGGCGGGAGGGCCTACGAGCAGTACTTC	CASSLSAVGGRAYEQYF
TRBV19	TRBD1	-	TRBJ1-2	TGTGCCAGTAGCGCTACCGGGACAGGGGGCGCTAACTATGGCTACACCTTC	CASSATGTGGANYGYTF
TRBV2	-	few	TRBJ2-7	TGTGCCAGCAGTGAACCATTGAGAGCCTACGAGCAGTACTTC	CASSEPLRAYEQYF
TRBV7-3	TRBD1	-	TRBJ1-6	TGTGCCAGCAGCGCTCGGACAGGGGGTAATTCACCCCTCCACTTT	CASSARTGGNSPLHF
TRBV6-6	-	-	TRBJ1-2	TGTGCCAGCAGTTTAAACCTAGAACGAGGTGGCTACACCTTC	CASSLNLERGGYTF
TRBV27	-	-	TRBJ2-7	TGTGCCAGCAGTGCATGGAGGGATACGTACGAGCAGTACTTC	CASSAWRDTYEQYF
TRBV4-1	TRBD2	-	TRBJ2-2	TGCGCCAGCAGCCAAAAGCCGCTAGCGGGGGACACCGGGGAGCTGTTTTTT	CASSQKPLAGDTGELFF
TRBV28	-	-	TRBJ2-5	TGTGCCAGCAGTTCGCCGTGGACAGTGAATGAGACCCAGTACTTC	CASSSPWTVNETQYF
TRBV11-2	-	-	TRBJ2-7	TGTGCCAGCAGCCCGACTTTGGGCGGGAACGAGCAGTACTTC	CASSPTLGGNEQYF
TRBV14	TRBD1	-	TRBJ2-2	TGTGCCAGCAGCCACGCCCCGCGGACAGGGTATAACGGGGAGCTGTTTTTT	CASSHAPRTGYNGELFF
TRBV2	-	-	TRBJ1-6	TGTGCCAGCAGTGCCCGAGCCTCAGGCTCCTATAATTCACCCCTCCACTTT	CASSARASGSYNSPLHF
TRBV20-1	TRBD2	-	TRBJ2-7	TGCAGTGCTAGTCTAGCGGGAGGGCCGTACGAGCAGTACTTC	CSASLAGGPYEQYF
TRBV5-1	-	-	TRBJ1-1	TGCGCCAGCAGCTTAGTTGGTGGAGCTTCGAACACTGAAGCTTTCTTT	CASSLVGGASNTEAFF
TRBV6-1	-	-	TRBJ1-4	TGTGCCAGCAGTGACGGACAGAGGGAAAAACTGTTTTTT	CASSDGQREKLFF
TRBV2	TRBD2	-	TRBJ2-3	TGTGCCAGCAGTCCCCCACTAGCGGGGCCTAGCACAGATACGCAGTATTTT	CASSPPLAGPSTDTQYF
TRBV9	-	-	TRBJ1-6	TGTGCCAGCAGCGTGGGAGGGTCGGGGAATTCACCCCTCCACTTT	CASSVGGSGNSPLHF
TRBV2	-	-	TRBJ2-2	TGTGCCAGCAGCGGGCAGGGGCGGGTCGGGGAGCTGTTTTTT	CASSGQGRVGELFF
TRBV3-1/TRBV3-2	TRBD2	-	TRBJ2-5	TGTGCCAGCAGCCACACTAGCGGGGGGGCCCGTTCCCAAGAGACCCAGTACTTC	CASSHTSGGARSQETQYF
TRBV10-2	TRBD1	-	TRBJ1-1	TGCGCCAGCAGTGTAAAGGGACAGGGAGGGAACACTGAAGCTTTCTTT	CASSVKGQGGNTEAFF